This T cell receptor (beta chain) originates from a study of CD8+ T cells in alopecia areata. Overall study context: The study gave tofacitinib for 6 to 18 months, then 6 months off drug. Study results and caveats: Affected scalp, especially in alopecia totalis/universalis, had a higher clonality than normal scalp did.

V lost 4 bases to trimming and J lost 4 bases; unmatched junction nucleotides: 8. The CDR3 has 15 residues. Germline V gives CDR1 SGDLS, CDR2 YYNGEE. Worth noting for this clone: Its target is unknown.

The investigators collected lesional scalp punch biopsies and peripheral blood from alopecia areata patients. Reverse transcription of extracted RNA yielded cDNA, which provided the sequencing template. Generated by immunoSEQ multiplex PCR, the TCRdb table keeps only in-frame clones and is missing some. Of 150,000 or so clones listed, around 64% were seen once; the top ten hold 9.5% to 12%. V is TRBV9 and J is TRBJ1-3; 7 bases agree with TRBD1. The starting material was CD8+ T cells sorted from blood, obtained at week 0. The sequence derives from a human donor with alopecia areata. The CDR3 DNA reads TGTGCCAGCAGCCCAGAACAGGGGCGAGGAAACACCATATATTTT. Translating it yields CASSPEQGRGNTIYF.